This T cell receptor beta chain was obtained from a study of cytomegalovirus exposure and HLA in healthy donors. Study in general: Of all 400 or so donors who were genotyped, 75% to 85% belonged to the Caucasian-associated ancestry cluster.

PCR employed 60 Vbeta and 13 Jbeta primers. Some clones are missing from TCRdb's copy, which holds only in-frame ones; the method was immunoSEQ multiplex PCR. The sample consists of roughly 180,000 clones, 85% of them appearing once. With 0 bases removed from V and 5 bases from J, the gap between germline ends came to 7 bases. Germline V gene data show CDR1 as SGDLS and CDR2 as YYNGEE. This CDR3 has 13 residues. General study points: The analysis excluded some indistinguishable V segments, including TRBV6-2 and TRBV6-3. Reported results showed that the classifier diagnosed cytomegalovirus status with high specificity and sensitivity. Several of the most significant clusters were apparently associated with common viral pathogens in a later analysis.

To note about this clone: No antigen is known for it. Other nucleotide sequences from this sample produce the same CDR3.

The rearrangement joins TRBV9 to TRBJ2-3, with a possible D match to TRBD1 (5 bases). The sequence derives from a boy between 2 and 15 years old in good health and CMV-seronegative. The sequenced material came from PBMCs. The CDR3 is CASSVATGDTQYF. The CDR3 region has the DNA TGTGCCAGCAGCGTAGCCACAGGAGATACGCAGTATTTT.